What follows are 21 T cell receptor beta chains derived from one specimen sequenced in a study of blood T cell repertoires in COVID-19. This table comes from immunoSEQ multiplex PCR, and its TCRdb copy is limited to in-frame clones, with some not included. The table lists just over 80,000 clones, around 89% of them singletons. Material: PBMCs or T cells enriched from blood (not recorded which). These TCRs come from a woman in her forties or fifties with acute COVID-19.

This rearrangement joins TRBV6-5 to TRBJ1-4; tentatively, D is TRBD1 (5 bases). V was shortened by 0 bases and J by 6 bases, with 11 bases between the two germline ends. CDR3 size: 15 residues. Per germline, CDR1 MNHEY and CDR2 SVGAGI. CDR3 nucleotide sequence: TGTGCCAGCAGTTACTCGAGGTCGGGGGATGAAAAACTGTTTTTT. Amino acids: CASSYSRSGDEKLFF.

The V gene is TRBV5-1, the J gene TRBJ1-3, with D hard to call. CDR3 size: 15 residues. Trimming cost V 0 bases and J 0 bases, with 7 bases left between them. The V gene's germline CDR1 is SGHRS and CDR2 YFSETQ. CDR3: CASSLDSRSGNTIYF. CDR3 sequence (DNA): TGCGCCAGCAGCTTGGACAGCCGCTCTGGAAACACCATATATTTT.

This rearrangement joins TRBV10-2 to TRBJ2-6; maybe TRBD2 (6 bases). This CDR3 is built from 15 residues. Trimming pared 8 bases from V and 2 bases from J, leaving 13 bases between. From germline, CDR1 is WSHSY and CDR2 SAAADI. DNA for the CDR3: TGCGCCAGCTCGAGCGCGGGAACTGGGGCCAACGTCCTGACTTTC. Its protein is CASSSAGTGANVLTF.

The chain links TRBV30 to TRBJ1-1; D is undetermined. From germline, CDR1 is GTSNPN and CDR2 SVGIG (reference sequence). This CDR3 is 13 amino acids long. Trimming stripped 0 bases from V and 2 bases from J, with 7 bases between. CDR3 protein: CAWSVQSNTEAFF. The CDR3 nucleotides read TGTGCCTGGAGTGTTCAGTCTAACACTGAAGCTTTCTTT.

The chain joins TRBV7-2 to TRBJ2-2, with 7 bases fitting TRBD2. The germline gives CDR1 SGHTA, CDR2 FQGNSA. V was pared by 0 bases and J by 4 bases, with 5 bases of the junction left unmatched. This CDR3 is built from 16 residues. The CDR3 coding sequence is TGTGCCAGCAGCTTAGCCGGGGGGATTCGCACCGGGGAGCTGTTTTTT. This gives the protein CASSLAGGIRTGELFF.

This chain joins TRBV20-1 and TRBJ2-7; 8 positions agree with TRBD1. Germline-derived CDR1 and CDR2 are DFQATT and SNEGSKA (reference sequence). The CDR3 is 13 amino acids. The junction had 3 bases not matched to a gene; V was cut back by 3 bases and J by 2 bases. The CDR3 DNA sequence: TGCAGTGCTAGTCCAGGGGGCCCCTACGAGCAGTACTTC. Translated: CSASPGGPYEQYF.

The rearrangement joins TRBV5-6 to TRBJ1-3; possibly TRBD1 for D (5 bases). Germline CDR1 is SGHDT and CDR2 is YYEEEE. The length of the CDR3 is 16 residues. V was shortened by 4 bases and J by 2 bases, with 16 bases between the two germline ends. In DNA, the CDR3 is TGTGCCAGCAGCATGTACAGGTTCCACCCTGGAAACACCATATATTTT. This codes for CASSMYRFHPGNTIYF.

This clone was counted a single time. The chain uses TRBV7-8 and TRBJ1-1, with 8 nucleotides matching TRBD1. Germline loops: CDR1 SGHVS, CDR2 FQNEAQ. Trimming removed 1 base from V and 5 bases from J; junction bases left unmatched: 9. The CDR3 sequence is 16 residues long. The CDR3 DNA follows: TGTGCCAGCAGCTTAGATCAGGGGGCGCGGGGGACTGAAGCTTTCTTT. Amino acid sequence: CASSLDQGARGTEAFF.

V is TRBV10-2 and J is TRBJ2-1, with TRBD2 matching over 11 bases. The CDR3 runs to 17 residues. Losses at the gene ends were 3 bases for V and 8 bases for J; bases not matched to a gene: 12. Germline loops: CDR1 WSHSY, CDR2 SAAADI. The CDR3 DNA reads as TGCGCCAGCAGTGACATGAGTAGCGGGAGGGCTCGGGATGAGCAGTTCTTC. It is translated as CASSDMSSGRARDEQFF.

The rearrangement uses TRBV3-1 (or the pseudogene TRBV3-2) and TRBJ2-7, with TRBD2 as a possible D gene (5 bases). The V gene's germline CDR1 is LGHDT and CDR2 YNNKEL (reference sequence). Trimming pared 1 base from V and 3 bases from J, leaving 13 bases between. This CDR3 spans 15 amino acids. CDR3 protein: CASSQAATNIYEQYF. CDR3 nucleotides: TGTGCCAGCAGCCAAGCCGCGACTAATATCTACGAGCAGTACTTC.

The chain joins TRBV7-2 to TRBJ2-7; possible D gene TRBD1, 6 bases. The V and J ends lost 5 bases and 4 bases respectively, with 9 bases between them. CDR1 is SGHTA, CDR2 FQGNSA, per germline. The CDR3 extends over 12 amino acids. For the CDR3, the DNA is TGTGCCAGCAGCCGTACAGGGTACGAGCAGTACTTC. As protein: CASSRTGYEQYF.

This chain connects TRBV6-5 to TRBJ2-2; TRBD1 aligns across 8 bases. Germline V gives CDR1 MNHEY, CDR2 SVGAGI. This CDR3 has 14 residues. J gave up 2 bases and V 10 bases, and 6 bases lay outside the gene matches. The CDR3 is CATRTGLNTGELFF. In nucleotides, the CDR3 is TGTGCCACCCGGACAGGGCTTAACACCGGGGAGCTGTTTTTT.

The chain links TRBV12-5 to TRBJ2-1; TRBD2 matches 14 bases. Germline CDR1 LGHNT, CDR2 FRNRAP. Trimming removed 5 bases from V and 7 bases from J; junction bases left unmatched: 4. The CDR3 loop spans 15 amino acids. The CDR3 protein is CASGPGLAGVNEQFF. The CDR3 DNA sequence: TGTGCTAGTGGTCCGGGACTAGCGGGAGTAAATGAGCAGTTCTTC.

This clone was counted a few times. This rearrangement joins TRBV7-6 to TRBJ2-7; the D gene is possibly TRBD2 (5 bases). Trimming cost V 2 bases and J 4 bases, with 18 bases left between them. CDR1 is SGHVS and CDR2 is FNYEAQ in the germline V gene. The CDR3 sequence is 16 residues long. CDR3 in amino acids: CASSLIKRSGGYEQYF. DNA of the CDR3: TGTGCCAGCAGCTTAATTAAGAGGTCAGGAGGATACGAGCAGTACTTC.

The chain joins TRBV4-1 to TRBJ1-4, with 8 positions matching TRBD1. Germline V gene data show CDR1 as MGHRA and CDR2 as YSYEKL. V dropped 4 bases and J dropped 8; count of bases not matched to a gene: 9. The CDR3 extends over 15 amino acids. The CDR3, as DNA: TGCGCCAGCAGCCGCCCGGGACAGGAGAAAGAAAAACTGTTTTTT. This gives the protein CASSRPGQEKEKLFF.

The chain uses TRBV3-1 (or the pseudogene TRBV3-2) and TRBJ1-2, with D maybe TRBD1 (5 bases). V lost 2 bases and J 8 bases, leaving 6 bases between the germline ends. Germline V lookup: CDR1 LGHDT, CDR2 YNNKEL (reference sequence). The CDR3 consists of 11 residues. CDR3 in amino acids: CASSQPGGYTF. The CDR3 bases are TGTGCCAGCAGCCAACCAGGGGGCTACACCTTC.

The V call is TRBV30, the J call TRBJ1-4, with D perhaps TRBD1 (5 bases). Germline CDR1 reads GTSNPN; CDR2 reads SVGIG (reference sequence). Trimming removed 3 bases at V and 8 bases at J, with 13 bases between. The length of the CDR3 is 13 residues. The CDR3 reads CAWRGRVKEKLFF. DNA of the CDR3: TGTGCCTGGAGAGGCAGGGTCAAGGAAAAACTGTTTTTT. Complete variable domain (other parts from reference TRBV30 and TRBJ1-4): SQTIHQWPATLVQPVGSPLSLECTVEGTSNPNLYWYRQAAGRGLQLLFYSVGIGQISSEVPQNLSASRPQDRQFILSSKKLLLSDSGFYLCAWRGRVKEKLFFGSGTQLSVL.

Turning to this clone: At the DNA level, this CDR3 is encoded by other sequences in the same sample as well. This sequence joins TRBV4-2 and TRBJ1-1; D unresolved. The CDR3 is made up of 14 amino acids. Germline-derived CDR1 and CDR2 are LGHNA and YNFKEQ. The V end was cut by 1 base, the J end by 1 base, with 7 bases between. The CDR3 loop is CASSQVGGNTEAFF. The CDR3 DNA reads TGTGCCAGCAGCCAAGTCGGCGGGAACACTGAAGCTTTCTTT.

The rearrangement links TRBV5-4 to TRBJ1-2; 9 nucleotides agree with TRBD1. With 0 bases clipped from V and 8 bases from J, the junction kept 5 bases outside the gene matches. The CDR3 runs to 14 residues. The germline V gene has CDR1 SGHNT and CDR2 YYREEE (reference sequence). The CDR3 region has the DNA TGTGCCAGCAGCTTGGTGGACAGGGGCCGGGGCTACACCTTC. Its translation: CASSLVDRGRGYTF.

The V and J genes are TRBV7-2 and TRBJ1-3; tentatively, D is TRBD1 (5 bases). CDR1 is SGHTA, CDR2 FQGNSA, per germline. Trimming stripped 6 bases from V and 0 bases from J, with 12 bases between. The CDR3 spans 15 residues. CDR3 region: CASSRGGVSGNTIYF. The CDR3 DNA reads TGTGCCAGCAGTCGCGGGGGTGTCTCTGGAAACACCATATATTTT.

The chain employs TRBV7-9 and TRBJ2-7, with 9 bases lining up with TRBD1. V shed 2 bases and J 3 bases; nucleotides not matched to a gene: 8. This CDR3 region has 16 residues. In germline, CDR1 is SEHNR, CDR2 FQNEAQ (reference sequence). Written as DNA, the CDR3 is TGTGCCAGCAGCTTAACCGGGACAGGGACCCTCTACGAGCAGTACTTC. Its protein product is CASSLTGTGTLYEQYF.